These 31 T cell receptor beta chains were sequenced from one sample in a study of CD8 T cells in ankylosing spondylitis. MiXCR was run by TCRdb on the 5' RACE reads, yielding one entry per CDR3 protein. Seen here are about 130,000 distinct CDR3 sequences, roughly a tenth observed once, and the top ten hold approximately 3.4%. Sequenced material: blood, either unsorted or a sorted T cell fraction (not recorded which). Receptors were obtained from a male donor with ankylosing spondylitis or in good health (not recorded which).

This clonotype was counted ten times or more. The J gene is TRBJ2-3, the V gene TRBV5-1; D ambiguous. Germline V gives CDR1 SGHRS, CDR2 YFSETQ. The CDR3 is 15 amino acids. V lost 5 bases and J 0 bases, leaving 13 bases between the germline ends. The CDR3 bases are TGCGCCAGCAGGTTAGACGCAACTAGCACAGATACGCAGTATTTT. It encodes CASRLDATSTDTQYF.

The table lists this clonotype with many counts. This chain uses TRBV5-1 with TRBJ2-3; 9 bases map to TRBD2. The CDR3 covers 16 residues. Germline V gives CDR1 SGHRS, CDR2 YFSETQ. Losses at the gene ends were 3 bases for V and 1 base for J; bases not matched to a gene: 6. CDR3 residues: CASSSTSGPGTDTQYF. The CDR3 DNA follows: TGCGCCAGCAGCTCGACTAGCGGTCCAGGCACAGATACGCAGTATTTT.

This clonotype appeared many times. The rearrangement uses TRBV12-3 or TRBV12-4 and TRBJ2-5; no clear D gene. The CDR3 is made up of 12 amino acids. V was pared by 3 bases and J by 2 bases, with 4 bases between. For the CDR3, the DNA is TGTGCCAGCAGTTTTCGACAAGAGACCCAGTACTTC. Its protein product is CASSFRQETQYF.

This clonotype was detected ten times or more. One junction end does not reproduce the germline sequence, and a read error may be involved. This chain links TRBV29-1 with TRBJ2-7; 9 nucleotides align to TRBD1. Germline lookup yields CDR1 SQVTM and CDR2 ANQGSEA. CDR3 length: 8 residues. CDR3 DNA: TGCAGCGTCGGGACAGGGCTCTTC. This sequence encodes CSVGTGLF.

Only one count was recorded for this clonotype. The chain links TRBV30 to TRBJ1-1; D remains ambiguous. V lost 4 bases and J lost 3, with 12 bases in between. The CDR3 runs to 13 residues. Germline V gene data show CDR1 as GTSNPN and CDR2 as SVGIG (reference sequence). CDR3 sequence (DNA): TGTGCCTGGAAAGCTGAAAGGGACACTGAAGCTTTCTTT. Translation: CAWKAERDTEAFF.

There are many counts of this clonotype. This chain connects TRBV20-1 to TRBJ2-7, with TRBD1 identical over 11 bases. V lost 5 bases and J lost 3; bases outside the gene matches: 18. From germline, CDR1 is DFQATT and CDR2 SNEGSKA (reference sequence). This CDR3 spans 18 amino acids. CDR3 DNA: TGCAGTGCTGGAACGGGACAGGGGGTTTTAGGGAAGCTCTACGAGCAGTACTTC. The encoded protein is CSAGTGQGVLGKLYEQYF.

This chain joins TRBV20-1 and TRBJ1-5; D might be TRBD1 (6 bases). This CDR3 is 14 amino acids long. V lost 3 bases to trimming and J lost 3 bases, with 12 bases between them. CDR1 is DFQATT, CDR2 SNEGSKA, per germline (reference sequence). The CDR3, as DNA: TGCAGTGCTAGCGCAGGGGCGGACAATCAGCCCCAGCATTTT. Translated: CSASAGADNQPQHF.

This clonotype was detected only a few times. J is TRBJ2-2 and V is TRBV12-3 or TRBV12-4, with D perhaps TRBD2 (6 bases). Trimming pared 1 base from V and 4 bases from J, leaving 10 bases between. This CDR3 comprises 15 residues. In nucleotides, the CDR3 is TGTGCCAGCAGTTTAGGCGGGATGGGCACCGGGGAGCTGTTTTTT. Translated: CASSLGGMGTGELFF.

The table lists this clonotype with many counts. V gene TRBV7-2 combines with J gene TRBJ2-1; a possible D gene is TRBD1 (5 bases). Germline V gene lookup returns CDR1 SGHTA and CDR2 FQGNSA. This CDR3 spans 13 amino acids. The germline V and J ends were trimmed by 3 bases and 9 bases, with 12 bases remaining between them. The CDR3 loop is CASSFDRAIEQFF. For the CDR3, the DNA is TGTGCCAGCAGCTTTGACAGAGCTATTGAGCAGTTCTTC.

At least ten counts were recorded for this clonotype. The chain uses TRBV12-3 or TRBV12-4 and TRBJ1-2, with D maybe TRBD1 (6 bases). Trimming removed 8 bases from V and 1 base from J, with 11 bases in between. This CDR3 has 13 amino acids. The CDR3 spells CASATGINYGYTF. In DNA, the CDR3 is TGTGCCAGCGCAACAGGGATTAACTATGGCTACACCTTC.

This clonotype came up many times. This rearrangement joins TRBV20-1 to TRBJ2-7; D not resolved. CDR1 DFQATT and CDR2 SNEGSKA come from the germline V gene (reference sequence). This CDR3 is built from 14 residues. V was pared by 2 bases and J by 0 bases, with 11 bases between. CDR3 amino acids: CSARPTEHSYEQYF. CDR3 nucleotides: TGCAGTGCTAGACCGACGGAACACTCCTACGAGCAGTACTTC.

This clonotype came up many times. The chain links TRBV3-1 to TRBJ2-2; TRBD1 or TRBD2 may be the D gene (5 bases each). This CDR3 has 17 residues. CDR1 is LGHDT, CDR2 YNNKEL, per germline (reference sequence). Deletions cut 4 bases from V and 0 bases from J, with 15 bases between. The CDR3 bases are TGTGCCAGCAGCCCGGCCTCAGGGAGAACGAACACCGGGGAGCTGTTTTTT. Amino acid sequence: CASSPASGRTNTGELFF. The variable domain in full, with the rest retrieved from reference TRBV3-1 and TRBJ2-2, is DTAVSQTPKYLVTQMGNDKSIKCEQNLGHDTMYWYKQDSKKFLKIMFSYNNKELIINETVPNRFSPKSPDKAHLNLHINSLELGDSAVYFCASSPASGRTNTGELFFGEGSRLTVL.

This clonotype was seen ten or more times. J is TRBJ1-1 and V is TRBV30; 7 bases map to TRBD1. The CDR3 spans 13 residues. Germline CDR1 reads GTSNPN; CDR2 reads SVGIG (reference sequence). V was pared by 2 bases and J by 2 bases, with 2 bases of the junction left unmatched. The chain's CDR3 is CAWSRDSNTEAFF. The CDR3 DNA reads TGTGCCTGGAGTAGGGACAGCAACACTGAAGCTTTCTTT.

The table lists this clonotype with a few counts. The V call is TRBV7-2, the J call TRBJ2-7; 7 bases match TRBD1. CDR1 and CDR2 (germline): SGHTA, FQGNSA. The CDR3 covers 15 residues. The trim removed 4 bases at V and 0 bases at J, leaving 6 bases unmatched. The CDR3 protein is CASSWGQPGSYEQYF. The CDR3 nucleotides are TGTGCCAGCAGCTGGGGACAGCCGGGCTCCTACGAGCAGTACTTC.

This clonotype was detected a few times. CDR3 sequence (DNA): TGTGCCAGCAGTCTTCCGGGACTAGCGGGACAGAACACCGGGGAGCTGTTTTTT. The encoded protein is CASSLPGLAGQNTGELFF. This chain links TRBV12-3 or TRBV12-4 with TRBJ2-2; TRBD2 matches 13 bases. The CDR3 consists of 18 residues. Losses at the gene ends were 5 bases for V and 1 base for J; bases not matched to a gene: 7.

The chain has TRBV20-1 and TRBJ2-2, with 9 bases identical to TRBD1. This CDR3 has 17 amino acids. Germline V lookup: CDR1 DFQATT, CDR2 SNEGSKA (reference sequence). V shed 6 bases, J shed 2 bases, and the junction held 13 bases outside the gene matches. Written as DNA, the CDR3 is TGCAGTGCACCCAACAGGGGGCGCGGCGGAAACACCGGGGAGCTGTTTTTT. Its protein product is CSAPNRGRGGNTGELFF.

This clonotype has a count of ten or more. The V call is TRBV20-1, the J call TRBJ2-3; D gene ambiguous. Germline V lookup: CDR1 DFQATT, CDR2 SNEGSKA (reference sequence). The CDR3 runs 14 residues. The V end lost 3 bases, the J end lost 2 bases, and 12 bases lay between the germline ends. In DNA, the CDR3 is TGCAGTGCTAGTGTGGCAGGATACACAGATACGCAGTATTTT. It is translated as CSASVAGYTDTQYF.

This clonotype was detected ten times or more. Here the CDR3 reads CASSRGQGSTDTQYF. CDR3 sequence (DNA): TGCGCCAGCAGCCGCGGACAGGGCAGCACAGATACGCAGTATTTT. The genes are TRBV4-3 and TRBJ2-3; 8 bases are shared with TRBD1. Germline loops: CDR1 LGHNA, CDR2 YSLEER. The V and J ends lost 4 bases and 0 bases, in that order; junction bases with no gene match: 3. The CDR3 has 15 amino acids.

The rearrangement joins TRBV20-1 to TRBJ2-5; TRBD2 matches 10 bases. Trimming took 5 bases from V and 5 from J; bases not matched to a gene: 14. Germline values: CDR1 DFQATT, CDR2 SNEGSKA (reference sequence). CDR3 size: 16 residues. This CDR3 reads CSASRRSSGRAETQYF. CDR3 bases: TGCAGTGCTTCAAGGAGGTCTAGCGGGAGAGCGGAGACCCAGTACTTC.

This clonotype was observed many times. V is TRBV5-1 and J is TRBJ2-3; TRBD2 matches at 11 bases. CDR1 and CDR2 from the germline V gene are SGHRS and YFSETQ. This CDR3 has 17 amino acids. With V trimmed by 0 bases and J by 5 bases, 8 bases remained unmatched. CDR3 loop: CASSLGVSGRAEDTQYF. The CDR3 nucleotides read TGCGCCAGCAGCTTGGGGGTTAGCGGGAGGGCCGAAGATACGCAGTATTTT. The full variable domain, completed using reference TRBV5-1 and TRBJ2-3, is KAGVTQTPRYLIKTRGQQVTLSCSPISGHRSVSWYQQTPGQGLQFLFEYFSETQRNKGNFPGRFSGRQFSNSRSEMNVSTLELGDSALYLCASSLGVSGRAEDTQYFGPGTRLTVL.

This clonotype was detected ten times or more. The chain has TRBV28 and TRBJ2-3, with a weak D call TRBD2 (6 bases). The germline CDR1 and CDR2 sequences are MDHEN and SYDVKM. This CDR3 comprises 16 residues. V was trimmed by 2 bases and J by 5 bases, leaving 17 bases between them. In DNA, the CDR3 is TGTGCCAGCAGTTTAAGGGACTTTGGCGTTCTAGATACGCAGTATTTT. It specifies CASSLRDFGVLDTQYF. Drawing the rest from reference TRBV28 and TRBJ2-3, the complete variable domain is DVKVTQSSRYLVKRTGEKVFLECVQDMDHENMFWYRQDPGLGLRLIYFSYDVKMKEKGDIPEGYSVSREKKERFSLILESASTNQTSMYLCASSLRDFGVLDTQYFGPGTRLTVL.

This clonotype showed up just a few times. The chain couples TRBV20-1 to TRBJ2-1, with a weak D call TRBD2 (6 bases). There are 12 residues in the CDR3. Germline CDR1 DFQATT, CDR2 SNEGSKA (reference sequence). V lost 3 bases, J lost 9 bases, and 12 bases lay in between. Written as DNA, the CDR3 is TGCAGTGCTAGTCGGGCTAGCGCTGAGCAGTTCTTC. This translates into CSASRASAEQFF.

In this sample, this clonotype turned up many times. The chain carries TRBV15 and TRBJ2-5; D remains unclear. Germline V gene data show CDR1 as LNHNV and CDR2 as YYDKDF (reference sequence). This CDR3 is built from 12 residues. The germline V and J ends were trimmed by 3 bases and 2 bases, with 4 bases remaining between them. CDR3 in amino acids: CATSRGQETQYF. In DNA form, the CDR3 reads TGTGCCACCAGCAGGGGGCAAGAGACCCAGTACTTC.

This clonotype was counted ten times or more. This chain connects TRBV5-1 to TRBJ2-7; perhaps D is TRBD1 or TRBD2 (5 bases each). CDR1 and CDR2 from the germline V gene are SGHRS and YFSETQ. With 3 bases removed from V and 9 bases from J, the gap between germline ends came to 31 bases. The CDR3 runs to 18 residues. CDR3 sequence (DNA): TGCGCCAGCAGCTCCATTATGGGGGACCGAGCCAAGGGGACCGCGCAGTACTTC. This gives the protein CASSSIMGDRAKGTAQYF.

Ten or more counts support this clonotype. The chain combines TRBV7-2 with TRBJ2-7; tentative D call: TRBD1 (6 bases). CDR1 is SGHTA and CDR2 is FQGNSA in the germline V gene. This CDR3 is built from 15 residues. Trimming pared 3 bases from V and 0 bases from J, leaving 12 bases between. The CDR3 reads CASSFQGGISYEQYF. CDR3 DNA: TGTGCCAGCAGCTTTCAAGGGGGAATCTCCTACGAGCAGTACTTC.

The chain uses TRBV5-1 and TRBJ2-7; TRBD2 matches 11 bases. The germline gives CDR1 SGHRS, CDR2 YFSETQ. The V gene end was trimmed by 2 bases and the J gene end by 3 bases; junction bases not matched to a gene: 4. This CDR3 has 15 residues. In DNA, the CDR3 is TGCGCCAGCAGCTTCACCGGGACTAGCGGCTACGAGCAGTACTTC. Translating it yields CASSFTGTSGYEQYF.

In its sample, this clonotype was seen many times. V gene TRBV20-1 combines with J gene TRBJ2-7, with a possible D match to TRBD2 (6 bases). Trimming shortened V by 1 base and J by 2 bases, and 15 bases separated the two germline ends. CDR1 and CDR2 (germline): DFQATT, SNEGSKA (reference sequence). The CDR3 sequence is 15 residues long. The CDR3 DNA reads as TGCAGTGCTAGAGCGACACGGGAGCCCCCCTACGAGCAGTACTTC. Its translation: CSARATREPPYEQYF.

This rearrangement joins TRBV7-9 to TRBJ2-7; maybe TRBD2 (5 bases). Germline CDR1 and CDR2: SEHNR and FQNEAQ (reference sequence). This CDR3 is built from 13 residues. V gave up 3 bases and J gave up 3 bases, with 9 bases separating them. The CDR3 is CASSLRENYEQYF. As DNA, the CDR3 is TGTGCCAGCAGCTTGAGGGAGAACTACGAGCAGTACTTC.

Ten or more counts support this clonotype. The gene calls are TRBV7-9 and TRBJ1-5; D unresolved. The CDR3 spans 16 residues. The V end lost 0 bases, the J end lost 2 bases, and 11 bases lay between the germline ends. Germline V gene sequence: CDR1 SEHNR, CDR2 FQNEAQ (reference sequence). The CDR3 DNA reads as TGTGCCAGCAGCTTAGCCGGCCAGATGGGCAATCAGCCCCAGCATTTT. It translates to CASSLAGQMGNQPQHF. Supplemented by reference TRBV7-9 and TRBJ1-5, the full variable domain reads DTGVSQNPRHKITKRGQNVTFRCDPISEHNRLYWYRQTLGQGPEFLTYFQNEAQLEKSRLLSDRFSAERPKGSFSTLEIQRTEQGDSAMYLCASSLAGQMGNQPQHFGDGTRLSIL.

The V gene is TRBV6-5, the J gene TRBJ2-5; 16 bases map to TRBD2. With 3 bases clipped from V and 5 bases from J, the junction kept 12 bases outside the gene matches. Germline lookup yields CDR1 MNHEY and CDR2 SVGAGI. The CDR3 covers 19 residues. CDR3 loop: CASSYGTSGRALLRETQYF. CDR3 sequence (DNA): TGTGCCAGCAGTTATGGGACTAGCGGGAGGGCCTTGTTGCGGGAGACCCAGTACTTC.

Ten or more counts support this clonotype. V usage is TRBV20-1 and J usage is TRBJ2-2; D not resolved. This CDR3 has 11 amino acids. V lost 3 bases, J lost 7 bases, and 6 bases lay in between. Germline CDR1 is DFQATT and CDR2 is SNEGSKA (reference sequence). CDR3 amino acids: CSARGLGELFF. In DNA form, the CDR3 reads TGCAGTGCTAGGGGCCTCGGGGAGCTGTTTTTT.